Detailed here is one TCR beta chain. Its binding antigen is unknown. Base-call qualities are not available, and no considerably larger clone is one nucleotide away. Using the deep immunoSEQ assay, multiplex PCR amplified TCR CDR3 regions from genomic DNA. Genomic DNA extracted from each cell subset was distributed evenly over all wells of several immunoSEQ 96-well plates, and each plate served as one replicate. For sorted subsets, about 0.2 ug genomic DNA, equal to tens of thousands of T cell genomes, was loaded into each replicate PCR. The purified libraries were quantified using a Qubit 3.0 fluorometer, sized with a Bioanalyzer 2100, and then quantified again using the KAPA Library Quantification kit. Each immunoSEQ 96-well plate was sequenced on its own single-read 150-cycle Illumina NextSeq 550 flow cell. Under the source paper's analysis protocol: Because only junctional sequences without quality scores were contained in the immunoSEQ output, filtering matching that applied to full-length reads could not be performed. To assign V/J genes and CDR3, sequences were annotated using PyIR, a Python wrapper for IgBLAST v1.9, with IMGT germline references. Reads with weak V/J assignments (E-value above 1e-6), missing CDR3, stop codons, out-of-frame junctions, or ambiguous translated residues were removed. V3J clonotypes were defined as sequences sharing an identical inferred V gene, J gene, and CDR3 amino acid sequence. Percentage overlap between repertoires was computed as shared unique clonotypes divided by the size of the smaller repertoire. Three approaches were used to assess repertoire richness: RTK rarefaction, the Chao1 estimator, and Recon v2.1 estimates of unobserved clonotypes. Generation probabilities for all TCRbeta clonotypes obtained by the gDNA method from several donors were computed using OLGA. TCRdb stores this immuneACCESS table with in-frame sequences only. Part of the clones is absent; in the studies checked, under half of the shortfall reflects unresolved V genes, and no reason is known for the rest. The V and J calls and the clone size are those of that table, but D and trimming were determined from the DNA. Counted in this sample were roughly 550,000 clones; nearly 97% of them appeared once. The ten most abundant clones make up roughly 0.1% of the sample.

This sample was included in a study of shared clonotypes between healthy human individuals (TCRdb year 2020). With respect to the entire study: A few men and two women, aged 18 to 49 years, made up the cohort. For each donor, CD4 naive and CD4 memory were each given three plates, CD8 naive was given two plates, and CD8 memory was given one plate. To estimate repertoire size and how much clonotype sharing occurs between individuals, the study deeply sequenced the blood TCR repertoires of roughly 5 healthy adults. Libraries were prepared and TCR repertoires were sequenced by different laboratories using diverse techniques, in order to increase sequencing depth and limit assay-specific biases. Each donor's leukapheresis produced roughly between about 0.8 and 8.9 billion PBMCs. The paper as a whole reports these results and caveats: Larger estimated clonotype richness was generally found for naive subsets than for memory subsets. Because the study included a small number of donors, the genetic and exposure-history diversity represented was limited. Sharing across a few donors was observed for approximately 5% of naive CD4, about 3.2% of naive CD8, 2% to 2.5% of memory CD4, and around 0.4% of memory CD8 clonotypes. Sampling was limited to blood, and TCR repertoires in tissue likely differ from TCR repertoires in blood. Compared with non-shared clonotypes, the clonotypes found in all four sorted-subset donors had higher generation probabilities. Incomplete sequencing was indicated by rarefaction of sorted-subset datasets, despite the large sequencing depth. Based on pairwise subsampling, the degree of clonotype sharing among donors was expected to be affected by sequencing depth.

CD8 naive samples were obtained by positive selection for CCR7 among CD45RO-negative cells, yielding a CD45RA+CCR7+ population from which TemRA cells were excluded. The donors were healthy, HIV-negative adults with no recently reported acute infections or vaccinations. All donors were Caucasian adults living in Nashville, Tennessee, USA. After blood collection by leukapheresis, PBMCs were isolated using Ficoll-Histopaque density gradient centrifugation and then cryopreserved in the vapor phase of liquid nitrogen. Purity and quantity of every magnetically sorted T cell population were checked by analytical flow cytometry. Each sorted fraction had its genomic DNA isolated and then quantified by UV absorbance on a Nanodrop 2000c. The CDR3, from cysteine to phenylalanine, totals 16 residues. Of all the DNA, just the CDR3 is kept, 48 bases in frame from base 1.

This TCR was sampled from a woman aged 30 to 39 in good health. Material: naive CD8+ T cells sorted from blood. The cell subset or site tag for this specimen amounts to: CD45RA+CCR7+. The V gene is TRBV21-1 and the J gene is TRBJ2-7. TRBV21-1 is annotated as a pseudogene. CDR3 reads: CASGRRSKETRDEQYF. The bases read TGTGCCAGCGGACGACGGTCCAAGGAGACTCGTGATGAGCAGTACTTC.